This T cell receptor beta chain appears in the sequencing data of a study of blood T cell repertoires in COVID-19. Per the study methods: From reference gene primer amplification, estimates of nucleated cell counts were derived. Profiling relied on immunoSEQ multiplex PCR, and the TCRdb table lists in-frame clones only, not all of them. V, J and clone size were drawn from that table, and D and trimming were deduced from the DNA. Among around 160,000 clones listed, approximately 83% were seen once. V was pared by 3 bases and J by 0 bases, with 3 bases of the junction left unmatched. CDR1 and CDR2 (germline): LNHDA, SQIVND (reference sequence). The CDR3 consists of 15 residues.

The clonotype comes from an older woman with COVID-19, enrolled during active disease. The chain employs TRBV19 and TRBJ1-2; TRBD1 aligns across 8 bases. The sample comprised peripheral blood. CDR3 region: CASSIQGAANYGYTF. In nucleotides, the CDR3 is TGTGCCAGTAGTATCCAGGGGGCGGCTAACTATGGCTACACCTTC. Supplemented by reference TRBV19 and TRBJ1-2, the full variable domain reads DGGITQSPKYLFRKEGQNVTLSCEQNLNHDAMYWYRQDPGQGLRLIYYSQIVNDFQKGDIAEGYSVSREKKESFPLTVTSAQKNPTAFYLCASSIQGAANYGYTFGSGTRLTVV.